A selection of T cell receptor beta chains follows, all from one sample in a study of somatic mutations in T cells in chronic GVHD. Data came from immunoSEQ multiplex PCR; TCRdb stores just in-frame clones and leaves some out. The data show about 13,000 clones, around 80% seen once. Sequenced sample: Vbeta20-negative CD4+ T cells from blood. All receptors derive from a male patient aged 45 to 59 with chronic graft-versus-host disease. Some T cells could come from the graft donor. Both conserved end residues are part of each CDR3. The order of the fields is V gene, CDR3 protein.

v_call: TRBV5-4
cdr3_aa: CASSLLFRANVLTF

v_call: TRBV19
cdr3_aa: CASSIPRRRVSNQPQHF

v_call: TRBV11-2
cdr3_aa: CASSHSGDRGLVAGYTF

v_call: TRBV5-4
cdr3_aa: CASSLGIAGGYNEQFF

v_call: TRBV19
cdr3_aa: CASSPPGTGVEKLFF

v_call: TRBV15
cdr3_aa: CATSRVLTGDVMNTEAFF

v_call: TRBV4-3
cdr3_aa: CASSPGQGARYTF

v_call: TRBV2
cdr3_aa: CASSDRGYYGYTF

v_call: TRBV5-5
cdr3_aa: CASSSGTPRAEQYF

v_call: TRBV19
cdr3_aa: CASSTAGGGLVGGYTF

v_call: TRBV6-5
cdr3_aa: CASSSGLVASTDTQYF

v_call: TRBV6-5
cdr3_aa: CASSYAGVSSGNTIYF

v_call: TRBV7-9
cdr3_aa: CASSLARWSEAFF

v_call: TRBV13
cdr3_aa: CASSLRTNRGAFF

v_call: TRBV15
cdr3_aa: CATSREEGIGYTF

v_call: TRBV9
cdr3_aa: CASSVSGMNTEAFF

v_call: TRBV6-5
cdr3_aa: CASTLGTGPYEQYF

v_call: TRBV7-9
cdr3_aa: CASSLRDRADLYTF

v_call: TRBV7-2
cdr3_aa: CASSLRRGSGSNYEQYF

v_call: TRBV18
cdr3_aa: CASSPPVVRDTGELFF

v_call: TRBV7-8
cdr3_aa: CVSSRTHKNTEAFF

v_call: TRBV21-1
cdr3_aa: CASSRNWPGGLWSYNEQFF